These 18 T cell receptor beta chains came from one sample sequenced in a study of cytomegalovirus exposure and HLA in healthy donors. 13 Jbeta primers and 60 Vbeta primers were used for the PCR. Using immunoSEQ multiplex PCR, the repertoire was profiled, and TCRdb retains in-frame clones only, with some absent. There are a few hundred thousand clones in the sample; more than 60% occur only once, and about 14% lies in the top ten. The sample was PBMCs. The receptors shown here come from a man aged 40-50 years in good health and CMV-seronegative.

The rearrangement joins TRBV28 to TRBJ2-1; D may be TRBD2 (7 bases). Trimming removed 2 bases from V and 3 bases from J, with 20 bases in between. Germline V gene data show CDR1 as MDHEN and CDR2 as SYDVKM. This CDR3 has 18 residues. CDR3 loop: CASSLPQGRREFYNEQFF. CDR3 nucleotides: TGTGCCAGCAGTTTACCCCAGGGGAGGCGGGAGTTCTACAATGAGCAGTTCTTC.

V is TRBV7-9 and J is TRBJ1-4, with D uncertain. CDR3 size: 15 residues. Trimming shortened V by 3 bases and J by 0 bases, and 8 bases separated the two germline ends. Looked up from germline, CDR1 is SEHNR and CDR2 is FQNEAQ (reference sequence). CDR3 DNA sequence: TGTGCCAGCAGCTTTCCCGCAGCAACTAATGAAAAACTGTTTTTT. Protein product: CASSFPAATNEKLFF.

The chain combines TRBV7-9 with TRBJ2-3; 7 bases map to TRBD2. After removal of 5 bases from V and 0 bases from J, the junction contained 11 bases not matched to a gene. The CDR3 runs 17 residues. The V gene's germline CDR1 is SEHNR and CDR2 FQNEAQ (reference sequence). CDR3 sequence (DNA): TGTGCCAGCAGCACCCAGATTCTAGCGGAGAGCACAGATACGCAGTATTTT. This codes for CASSTQILAESTDTQYF.

The chain recombines TRBV7-3 with TRBJ2-3; TRBD2 agrees at 11 bases. The CDR3 contains 15 residues. V lost 3 bases to trimming and J lost 2 bases; unmatched junction nucleotides: 1. The germline gives CDR1 SGHTA, CDR2 FQGTGA. The CDR3 is CASSLTSGDTDTQYF. For the CDR3, the DNA is TGTGCCAGCAGCTTGACTAGCGGGGACACAGATACGCAGTATTTT.

This rearrangement joins TRBV7-8 to TRBJ2-7, with 10 bases identical to TRBD2. The CDR3 has 14 residues. The germline CDR1 and CDR2 sequences are SGHVS and FQNEAQ. Trimming took 6 bases from V and 2 from J; bases not matched to a gene: 4. Here the CDR3 reads CASSLAGDTYEQYF. Written as DNA, the CDR3 is TGTGCCAGCAGTCTAGCGGGGGACACCTACGAGCAGTACTTC.

V usage is TRBV20-1 and J usage is TRBJ2-4; TRBD2 matches at 7 bases. Germline CDR1 and CDR2: DFQATT and SNEGSKA (reference sequence). The CDR3 loop spans 11 amino acids. After removal of 3 bases from V and 10 bases from J, the junction contained 3 bases not matched to a gene. Here the CDR3 reads CSASGGGIQYF. The CDR3 bases are TGCAGTGCTAGCGGGGGAGGGATTCAGTACTTC.

The genes are TRBV4-3 and TRBJ1-1, with TRBD1 matching 8 bases. Germline V gives CDR1 LGHNA, CDR2 YSLEER. The CDR3 spans 17 residues. V lost 5 bases and J lost 0; bases outside the gene matches: 11. CDR3 loop: CASSKDRDLSMNTEAFF. DNA of the CDR3: TGCGCCAGCAGCAAGGACAGGGACCTTTCGATGAACACTGAAGCTTTCTTT.

Worth noting for this clone: A read error may produce the germline difference seen at one junction end. The chain combines TRBV7-9 with TRBJ1-5; TRBD1 matches 12 bases. This CDR3 comprises 16 residues. Per the germline V gene, CDR1 is SEHNR and CDR2 is FQNEAQ (reference sequence). The DNA of the CDR3 is TGTTCCAGCAGCTTAGCGGGACAGGGGGCAAGTCAGCCCCAGCATTTT. Its translation: CSSSLAGQGASQPQHF.

V is TRBV18 and J is TRBJ2-3; 7 positions agree with TRBD2. The CDR3 runs 15 residues. Germline CDR1 reads KGHSH; CDR2 reads LQKENI. Trimming cost V 4 bases and J 7 bases; bases outside gene matches: 11. For the CDR3, the DNA is TGTGCCAGCTCACTTGGATCGGGACTACAAAATACGCAGTATTTT. Its translation is CASSLGSGLQNTQYF. Drawing the rest from reference TRBV18 and TRBJ2-3, the complete variable domain is NAGVMQNPRHLVRRRGQEARLRCSPMKGHSHVYWYRQLPEEGLKFMVYLQKENIIDESGMPKERFSAEFPKEGPSILRIQQVVRGDSAAYFCASSLGSGLQNTQYFGPGTRLTVL.

The chain joins TRBV18 to TRBJ1-2, with D maybe TRBD1 (6 bases). V lost 4 bases and J lost 4, with 10 bases in between. The CDR3 totals 13 residues. Germline assignment: CDR1 KGHSH and CDR2 LQKENI. For the CDR3, the DNA is TGTGCCAGCTCACAAACAGGGTCCTATGGCTACACCTTC. Translating it yields CASSQTGSYGYTF. The entire variable domain, with the rest obtained from reference TRBV18 and TRBJ1-2, is as follows: NAGVMQNPRHLVRRRGQEARLRCSPMKGHSHVYWYRQLPEEGLKFMVYLQKENIIDESGMPKERFSAEFPKEGPSILRIQQVVRGDSAAYFCASSQTGSYGYTFGSGTRLTVV.

The chain recombines TRBV6-4 with TRBJ2-3, with D possibly matching TRBD1 (5 bases). This CDR3 has 13 residues. Germline assignment: CDR1 MRHNA and CDR2 SNTAGT. V was cut by 3 bases and J by 6 bases, with 10 bases left in between. In nucleotides, the CDR3 is TGTGCCAGCAGTGAAACAGGTGGGGATACGCAGTATTTT. Translated: CASSETGGDTQYF.

This sequence joins TRBV5-6 and TRBJ2-4, with D possibly matching TRBD1 (6 bases). The CDR3 totals 13 residues. Trimming took off 2 bases at V and 8 bases at J, with 11 bases between the two ends. Germline V gene lookup returns CDR1 SGHDT and CDR2 YYEEEE. The CDR3 reads CASSFPGADIQYF. DNA of the CDR3: TGTGCCAGCAGCTTCCCAGGGGCCGACATTCAGTACTTC.

The gene calls are TRBV9 and TRBJ2-3, with TRBD2 matching over 7 bases. V gave up 0 bases and J gave up 2 bases; unmatched junction bases: 6. The CDR3 is 16 residues long. Germline assignment: CDR1 SGDLS and CDR2 YYNGEE. The CDR3 DNA sequence: TGTGCCAGCAGCGTAGCGTCGGGAGGAGACACAGATACGCAGTATTTT. Its protein is CASSVASGGDTDTQYF.

Only one count was recorded for this clone. This sequence joins TRBV6-5 and TRBJ2-2; maybe TRBD2 (5 bases). Germline CDR1 reads MNHEY; CDR2 reads SVGAGI. V was pared by 0 bases and J by 5 bases, with 7 bases between. This CDR3 has 14 amino acids. DNA of the CDR3: TGTGCCAGCAGTTACTCTACGGGGACCGGGGAGCTGTTTTTT. This translates into CASSYSTGTGELFF.

V and J are TRBV12-5 and TRBJ2-3; TRBD2 might be the D (5 bases). Germline CDR1 and CDR2: LGHNT and FRNRAP. The V and J ends lost 6 bases and 2 bases respectively, with 12 bases between them. The CDR3 is 14 residues long. CDR3 region: CASGPGVSTDTQYF. The CDR3 DNA reads TGTGCTAGTGGCCCCGGGGTGTCCACAGATACGCAGTATTTT. Based on the CDR3 plus reference TRBV12-5 and TRBJ2-3, the full variable domain is DARVTQTPRHKVTEMGQEVTMRCQPILGHNTVFWYRQTMMQGLELLAYFRNRAPLDDSGMPKDRFSAEMPDATLATLKIQPSEPRDSAVYFCASGPGVSTDTQYFGPGTRLTVL.

CDR3 residues: CASSARGAGVNTGELFF. CDR3 DNA: TGTGCCAGCAGTGCACGTGGGGCGGGGGTTAACACCGGGGAGCTGTTTTTT. The chain joins TRBV27 to TRBJ2-2; 7 bases map to TRBD2. The ends lost 5 bases at V and 2 bases at J; junction bases unmatched: 11. This CDR3 is 17 amino acids long. CDR1 is MNHEY and CDR2 is SMNVEV in the germline V gene (reference sequence).

This clone is a singleton in its sample. The J gene is TRBJ2-1, the V gene TRBV27; 7 nucleotides match TRBD1. Germline assignment: CDR1 MNHEY and CDR2 SMNVEV (reference sequence). V was clipped by 6 bases and J by 5 bases; unmatched bases: 4. The CDR3 contains 13 residues. For the CDR3, the DNA is TGTGCCAGCAGAGACAGGGTTCACAATGAGCAGTTCTTC. This encodes CASRDRVHNEQFF.

The sample holds a few counts of this clone. V and J are TRBV7-6 and TRBJ1-2, with 7 bases fitting TRBD1. Germline values: CDR1 SGHVS, CDR2 FNYEAQ. V dropped 0 bases and J dropped 3; count of bases not matched to a gene: 10. CDR3 size: 17 residues. The CDR3 DNA reads TGTGCCAGCAGCTTAGCCCCACCGGGCCAGGGGGACTATGGCTACACCTTC. This translates into CASSLAPPGQGDYGYTF. The entire variable domain, with the rest obtained from reference TRBV7-6 and TRBJ1-2, is as follows: GAGVSQSPRYKVTKRGQDVALRCDPISGHVSLYWYRQALGQGPEFLTYFNYEAQQDKSGLPNDRFSAERPEGSISTLTIQRTEQRDSAMYRCASSLAPPGQGDYGYTFGSGTRLTVV.